The following is a T cell receptor (beta chain) sequence with its context. The record originates from a study of blood T cells in healthy people across ages. Combining a sample-barcoded 5' primer with a J-beta primer mix, a second PCR ran for roughly 6 to 12 cycles. TCRdb processed the 5' RACE reads anew with MiXCR; each CDR3 protein has one entry. The repertoire holds 500,000 to 650,000 distinct CDR3 sequences, with about a quarter as singletons. The CDR3 length is 16 residues. V lost 6 bases and J 8 bases, leaving 23 bases between the germline ends. Germline CDR1 and CDR2: MDHEN and SYDVKM. The total RNA that was extracted per sample amounted to at least 5 micrograms. These data also formed part of another study, on T cells of mothers and their children.

This clonotype was sampled from a boy aged 2 to 9 in good health. The chain uses TRBV28 and TRBJ2-1; possibly TRBD1 or TRBD2 for D (6 bases each). Sequenced material: blood. The chain's CDR3 is CASSLEGGGRAYEQFF. The CDR3 DNA reads as TGTGCCAGCAGCCTAGAGGGGGGAGGTAGGGCGTATGAGCAGTTCTTC.